This T cell receptor (beta chain) came from a study of blood T cell dynamics during melanoma immunotherapy. Study-level information: Metastatic melanoma patients received first-line pembrolizumab or nivolumab plus ipilimumab.

Time point in this sample: week 3, after first cycle of checkpoint inhibitor. At 12 weeks after first infusion, RECIST 1.1 defined response for most patients. Method: immunoSEQ multiplex PCR; TCRdb's copy keeps in-frame clones and lacks some. The sample carries under 11,000 clones, about 92% recorded once. Germline trimming cut 3 bases from V and 4 bases from J; bases unmatched to any gene: 7. Germline CDR1 KGHSH, CDR2 LQKENI. The CDR3 covers 16 residues. The TCR was taken from a human donor with melanoma. The rearrangement joins TRBV18 to TRBJ2-1, with 9 positions matching TRBD1. Here the sequenced sample was blood, taken from a patient treated with checkpoint blockade. The CDR3 DNA follows: TGTGCCAGCTCACCCCCCGGGACAGGGACTTACAATGAGCAGTTCTTC. Translation: CASSPPGTGTYNEQFF.